The sequence of this T cell receptor beta chain was determined in a study of T-cell memory formation after mild COVID-19. Points from the study as a whole: Of the contracting clones, CD4+ ones lay mainly in CM and EM, and CD8+ ones in EMRA. Within pre-infection memory, some responding clones were found, suggesting cross-reactive memory joined. Clones contracting over day 15 to 85 were CD4/CD8 balanced, with later expanders leaning CD4+.

The CDR3 length is 12 residues. TCR alpha and TCR beta cDNA libraries with sample barcodes and UMIs came from 5'RACE using constant-segment primers. TCRdb re-called the 5' RACE reads through MiXCR, storing one row per CDR3 protein. There are approximately 350,000 distinct CDR3 sequences in the sample; 28% occur only once, and around an eighth lies in the top ten. Comment on this clonotype: As yet, its antigen is unknown. A read error may produce the germline difference seen at one junction end.

The sequencing sample was made of PBMCs or a T cell subset sorted from them (not recorded which). The sequence was collected from an adult woman who had mild COVID-19 (a few samples of this study predate the infection). Cell type and time point are not known. The chain links TRBV12-3 or TRBV12-4 to TRBJ2-7; D possibly matches TRBD1 or TRBD2 (5 bases each). CDR3 coding DNA: TGTGCCAGCAGTATCCGGGACGTGGAGCCGTACTTC. As protein: CASSIRDVEPYF.